Shown below are 14 T cell receptor beta chains from a single sample sequenced in a study of T cell repertoires in cytomegalovirus infection. TCRdb reanalysed the reads using MiXCR and keeps one entry per CDR3 protein. The repertoire holds hundreds of thousands of distinct CDR3 sequences, 20% to 30% seen once, with roughly 8% in the top ten. The sample consisted of CD8+ T cells from PBMCs. The receptors shown here come from a human donor in good health (CMV status not recorded). Some clones in this sample may be carry-over from other donors' samples.

This clonotype was seen ten or more times. The V and J genes are TRBV12-5 and TRBJ2-7; maybe TRBD2 (6 bases). V lost 3 bases and J 3 bases, leaving 18 bases between the germline ends. The CDR3 consists of 16 residues. The germline V gene encodes CDR1 LGHNT and CDR2 FRNRAP. The CDR3 sequence is CASGFFEGRGIYEQYF. The CDR3 bases are TGTGCTAGTGGTTTCTTCGAAGGACGGGGGATCTACGAGCAGTACTTC. Full variable domain (missing parts from reference TRBV12-5 and TRBJ2-7): DARVTQTPRHKVTEMGQEVTMRCQPILGHNTVFWYRQTMMQGLELLAYFRNRAPLDDSGMPKDRFSAEMPDATLATLKIQPSEPRDSAVYFCASGFFEGRGIYEQYFGPGTRLTVT.

This clonotype was seen more than once but under ten times. V usage is TRBV7-9 and J usage is TRBJ2-4, with 7 bases fitting TRBD2. J was trimmed by 8 bases and V by 6 bases; bases with no gene match: 1. The CDR3 runs to 11 residues. Germline CDR1 and CDR2: SEHNR and FQNEAQ (reference sequence). DNA for the CDR3: TGTGCCAGCAGGGGGGGGGACATTCAGTACTTC. Protein product: CASRGGDIQYF.

The V call is TRBV6-2 or TRBV6-3, the J call TRBJ1-5, with 8 bases identical to TRBD1. Germline CDR1 MNHEY, CDR2 SVGEGT. Germline trimming cut 5 bases from V and 2 bases from J; bases unmatched to any gene: 5. The CDR3 has 15 residues. The CDR3 sequence is CASSIPGGGNQPQHF. DNA of the CDR3: TGTGCCAGCAGTATCCCAGGGGGCGGCAATCAGCCCCAGCATTTT.

This clonotype appeared a few times. The chain recombines TRBV12-3 or TRBV12-4 with TRBJ2-5; D is unresolved. The CDR3 has 14 residues. Trimming stripped 6 bases from V and 4 bases from J, with 15 bases between. The CDR3 protein is CASSLAQSRETQYF. In DNA form, the CDR3 reads TGTGCCAGCAGCCTGGCCCAGAGTCGAGAGACCCAGTACTTC.

The V and J genes are TRBV20-1 and TRBJ2-5; weak D call: TRBD2 (6 bases). Germline CDR1 is DFQATT and CDR2 is SNEGSKA (reference sequence). This CDR3 contains 13 residues. The V gene lost 2 bases and the J gene lost 4 bases, with 11 bases spanning the gap. The CDR3 protein is CSARREFIETQYF. CDR3 DNA sequence: TGCAGTGCTAGACGGGAGTTTATAGAGACCCAGTACTTC.

The V call is TRBV2, the J call TRBJ2-5; 14 bases line up with TRBD2. The CDR3 is 17 residues long. V lost 7 bases to trimming and J lost 5 bases; unmatched junction nucleotides: 12. From germline, CDR1 is SNHLY and CDR2 FYNNEI. Written as DNA, the CDR3 is TGTGCCAGCACCCCGGGGACTAGCGGGGGACTTTGGGAGACCCAGTACTTC. Translating it yields CASTPGTSGGLWETQYF.

The sample holds a few counts of this clonotype. This sequence joins TRBV28 and TRBJ1-5, with D possibly matching TRBD1 (6 bases). Looked up from germline, CDR1 is MDHEN and CDR2 is SYDVKM. This CDR3 has 15 amino acids. V was cut by 2 bases and J by 7 bases, with 15 bases left in between. The CDR3 region is CASSLVGQLGQPQHF. The CDR3 bases are TGTGCCAGCAGTTTAGTCGGACAGCTTGGGCAGCCCCAGCATTTT. Full variable domain (rest looked up from reference TRBV28 and TRBJ1-5): DVKVTQSSRYLVKRTGEKVFLECVQDMDHENMFWYRQDPGLGLRLIYFSYDVKMKEKGDIPEGYSVSREKKERFSLILESASTNQTSMYLCASSLVGQLGQPQHFGDGTRLSIL.

This clonotype occurred a few times. This chain links TRBV20-1 with TRBJ2-3, with 9 bases identical to TRBD1. V dropped 3 bases and J dropped 4; count of bases not matched to a gene: 11. Germline V gene lookup returns CDR1 DFQATT and CDR2 SNEGSKA (reference sequence). The CDR3 spans 16 residues. The CDR3 spells CSARETGQGPSDTQYF. The CDR3 nucleotides are TGCAGTGCTAGGGAGACGGGACAGGGTCCTTCAGATACGCAGTATTTT.

The chain employs TRBV20-1 and TRBJ2-7, with D maybe TRBD2 (5 bases). From germline, CDR1 is DFQATT and CDR2 SNEGSKA (reference sequence). V dropped 2 bases and J dropped 9 bases, with 11 bases sitting between them. The CDR3 is 11 amino acids. The CDR3 DNA reads TGCAGTGCTAGAAGGACCGAGGGGCAGTACTTC. Protein: CSARRTEGQYF.

V is TRBV20-1 and J is TRBJ2-1, with no clear D. Between the trimmed V and J ends, which lost 5 bases and 0 bases, there was a span of 8 bases. The length of the CDR3 is 13 residues. Germline assignment: CDR1 DFQATT and CDR2 SNEGSKA (reference sequence). CDR3 in amino acids: CSAPRSSYNEQFF. CDR3 DNA sequence: TGCAGTGCTCCAAGGAGCTCCTACAATGAGCAGTTCTTC.

This clonotype was recorded at least ten times. The gene calls are TRBV7-8 and TRBJ2-7, with 12 bases matching TRBD2. The J segment lost 4 bases and the V segment lost 5 bases, leaving 6 bases of the junction unmatched. The germline V gene has CDR1 SGHVS and CDR2 FQNEAQ. This CDR3 comprises 15 residues. CDR3 region: CASSQTSGGWYEQYV. DNA of the CDR3: TGTGCCAGCAGCCAGACTAGCGGGGGCTGGTACGAGCAGTACGTC.

The J gene is TRBJ2-1, the V gene TRBV12-3 or TRBV12-4, with 13 bases lining up with TRBD2. The J segment lost 1 base and the V segment lost 3 bases, leaving 9 bases of the junction unmatched. CDR3 size: 19 residues. Written as DNA, the CDR3 is TGTGCCAGCAGTTTCAGTACTAGCGGGGGGGTATGGTCCTACAATGAGCAGTTCTTC. Translated: CASSFSTSGGVWSYNEQFF.

This clonotype was detected many times. The gene calls are TRBV7-2 and TRBJ2-1; 9 nucleotides align to TRBD2. With 5 bases clipped from V and 6 bases from J, the junction kept 8 bases outside the gene matches. The CDR3 length is 15 residues. CDR1 is SGHTA, CDR2 FQGNSA, per germline. The CDR3 protein is CASSPYGGGGNEQFF. The CDR3 DNA reads as TGTGCCAGCAGCCCCTACGGCGGGGGGGGCAATGAGCAGTTCTTC.

This clonotype was seen repeatedly, ten times or more. The CDR3 DNA sequence: TGTGCCAGCAGCTTAGGACCGACACAGGGGTCAGATACGCAGTATTTT. Its translation: CASSLGPTQGSDTQYF. The chain couples TRBV7-6 to TRBJ2-3; 7 bases are shared with TRBD1. Germline CDR1 reads SGHVS; CDR2 reads FNYEAQ. The CDR3 consists of 16 residues. Trimming took 1 base from V and 4 from J; bases not matched to a gene: 8.